This T cell receptor beta chain is from a study of shared clonotypes between healthy human individuals. Generated by immunoSEQ multiplex PCR, the TCRdb table keeps only in-frame clones and is missing some. The sample consists of roughly 2.2 million clones, under 95% of them appearing once. Subsets obtained from CD4+ cells comprised CD45RA+ naive and CD45RA-negative memory cells. Per germline, CDR1 SGHRS and CDR2 YFSETQ. The CDR3 has 15 amino acids. The J segment lost 8 bases and the V segment lost 2 bases, leaving 9 bases of the junction unmatched. V is TRBV5-1 and J is TRBJ2-1; 8 positions match TRBD2. Sequencing was done on a sample of naive CD4+ T cells from PBMCs. Subset denoted: CD45RA+ positively selected. This TCR was recovered from a man between 18 and 29 years old in good health. Some clones in this sample may be carry-over from other donors' samples. In nucleotides, the CDR3 is TGCGCCAGCAGCTTATATCGGGAGGGCCGGGATGAGCAGTTCTTC. Amino acid sequence: CASSLYREGRDEQFF. The full variable domain, its missing parts supplied by reference TRBV5-1 and TRBJ2-1, is KAGVTQTPRYLIKTRGQQVTLSCSPISGHRSVSWYQQTPGQGLQFLFEYFSETQRNKGNFPGRFSGRQFSNSRSEMNVSTLELGDSALYLCASSLYREGRDEQFFGPGTRLTVL.